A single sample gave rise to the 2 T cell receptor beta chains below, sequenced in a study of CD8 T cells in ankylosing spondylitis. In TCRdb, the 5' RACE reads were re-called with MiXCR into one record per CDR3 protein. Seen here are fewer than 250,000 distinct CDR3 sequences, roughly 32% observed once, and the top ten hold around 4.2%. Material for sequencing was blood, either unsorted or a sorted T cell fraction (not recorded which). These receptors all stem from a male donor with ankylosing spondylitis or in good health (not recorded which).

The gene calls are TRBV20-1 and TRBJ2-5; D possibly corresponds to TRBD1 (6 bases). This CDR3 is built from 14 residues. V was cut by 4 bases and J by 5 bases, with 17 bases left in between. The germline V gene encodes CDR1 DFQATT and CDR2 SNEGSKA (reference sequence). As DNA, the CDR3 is TGCAGTGCTACCCTTCAACAGGGCCGGGAGACCCAGTACTTC. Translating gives CSATLQQGRETQYF.

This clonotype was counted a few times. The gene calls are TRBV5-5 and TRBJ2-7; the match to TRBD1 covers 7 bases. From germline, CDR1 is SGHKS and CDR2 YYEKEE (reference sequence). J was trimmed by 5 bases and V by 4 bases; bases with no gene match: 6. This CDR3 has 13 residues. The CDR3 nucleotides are TGTGCCAGCAGCCGGGACAGTCCCCACGAGCAGTACTTC. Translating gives CASSRDSPHEQYF.